This T cell receptor (beta chain) comes out of a study of T cell responses to AZD1222 COVID-19 vaccine. Study-level findings and limits: Close to half of spike-specific TCRs reportedly recognize unmutated variant regions.

Profiled with immunoSEQ multiplex PCR; TCRdb holds only in-frame clones, not every one. The data contain about 110,000 clones, roughly 89% of them singletons. With respect to this clone: Its cognate antigen is unknown.

This receptor was taken from an adult in good health. Sequencing used peripheral blood, obtained on day 0 of AZD1222 vaccination.

CDR3 in amino acids: CASSLYGGTEAFF. In DNA form, the CDR3 reads TGTGCCAGCTCACTTTATGGGGGCACTGAAGCTTTCTTT. The chain couples TRBV18 to TRBJ1-1, with D perhaps matching TRBD1 (5 bases). Germline CDR1 KGHSH, CDR2 LQKENI. The CDR3 totals 13 residues. Trimming removed 4 bases at V and 4 bases at J, with 10 bases between.